The sequence of this TCR beta chain was determined in a study of T cells in Graves' hyperthyroidism and ophthalmopathy. Each diagnosis was grounded in clinical symptoms, serum thyroxine and TRAb, thyroid ultrasound, and orbital computed tomography. Amplified TCR beta CDR3 regions derived from RNA transcripts. The primer set for the first-round RT-PCR of the TCR CDR3 was HTBI. TCRdb reanalysed the multiplex PCR reads using MiXCR and keeps one entry per CDR3 protein. This table holds approximately 630,000 distinct CDR3 sequences, 15% to 20% found once. With respect to this clonotype: Antigen: not known.

The V gene's germline CDR1 is DFQATT and CDR2 SNEGSKA (reference sequence). The CDR3 is made up of 13 amino acids. V was trimmed by 6 bases and J by 4 bases, leaving 16 bases between them. Study results and caveats: Separating ophthalmopathy from stable hyperthyroidism was achieved by a 13 V-J model.

This TCR derives from a woman between 25 and 40 years old with Graves' hyperthyroidism. The specimen sequenced was blood. This rearrangement joins TRBV20-1 to TRBJ2-7; TRBD2 is a possible D gene (6 bases). Here the CDR3 reads CSAHREPQYEQYF. The CDR3 coding sequence is TGCAGTGCCCACCGGGAGCCACAGTACGAGCAGTACTTC.